Below, 21 T cell receptor beta chains from the same sample are listed, as sequenced in a study of technical replicates of blood from several donors. Sequenced by immunoSEQ multiplex PCR; TCRdb stores in-frame clones only, minus some. The sample has 95,000 to 100,000 clones; around 95% are singletons. Sequencing was done on a sample of T cells isolated from PBMCs. These receptors were collected from a human donor in good health.

The V and J genes are TRBV6-6 and TRBJ2-6; the D gene is possibly TRBD1 (6 bases). The CDR3 runs to 14 residues. The germline V gene encodes CDR1 MNHNY and CDR2 SVGAGI (reference sequence). V lost 7 bases, J lost 2 bases, and 9 bases lay in between. This chain's CDR3 is CASNHRAGANVLTF. CDR3 nucleotide sequence: TGTGCCAGCAACCACAGGGCTGGGGCCAACGTCCTGACTTTC.

The rearrangement joins TRBV16 to TRBJ1-2, with D unresolved. The CDR3 is made up of 16 amino acids. Deletions cut 6 bases from V and 1 base from J, with 18 bases between. Germline CDR1 and CDR2: KGHSY and FQNENV. CDR3 in DNA: TGTGCCAGCAGTCTGGGCACCGACTATTTTAACTATGGCTACACCTTC. Its protein product is CASSLGTDYFNYGYTF.

The rearrangement joins TRBV15 to TRBJ2-2, with 11 positions matching TRBD2. Germline CDR1 reads LNHNV; CDR2 reads YYDKDF (reference sequence). V gave up 1 base and J gave up 1 base; unmatched junction bases: 2. The CDR3 has 17 residues. The CDR3 DNA sequence: TGTGCCACCAGCAGAGGGGGACTAGCGGTGAACACCGGGGAGCTGTTTTTT. Its protein is CATSRGGLAVNTGELFF.

The CDR3 sequence is CASSHQGDIGVDTQYF. The CDR3 DNA reads as TGTGCCAGCAGCCATCAGGGGGACATTGGTGTAGATACGCAGTATTTT. The V call is TRBV27, the J call TRBJ2-3, with 7 bases aligning to TRBD1. This CDR3 is 16 amino acids long. V was pared by 6 bases and J by 5 bases, with 14 bases of the junction left unmatched. CDR1 MNHEY and CDR2 SMNVEV come from the germline V gene (reference sequence).

The rearrangement joins TRBV9 to TRBJ2-1, with 11 bases identical to TRBD2. Trimming at V came to 1 base and at J to 8 bases, leaving 5 bases not matched to a gene. CDR3 length equals 15 residues. Germline V gene sequence: CDR1 SGDLS, CDR2 YYNGEE. CDR3 nucleotide sequence: TGTGCCAGCAGCGTAAATAGCGGGGGGGCATATGAGCAGTTCTTC. Translated, it gives CASSVNSGGAYEQFF.

V and J are TRBV15 and TRBJ1-5; D is unclear. V dropped 0 bases and J dropped 2 bases, with 8 bases sitting between them. Germline-derived CDR1 and CDR2 are LNHNV and YYDKDF (reference sequence). The CDR3 is 15 residues long. The CDR3 sequence is CATSRDGRGNQPQHF. CDR3 nucleotides: TGTGCCACCAGCAGAGATGGGCGGGGCAATCAGCCCCAGCATTTT.

The rearrangement joins TRBV30 to TRBJ1-5; 8 positions match TRBD1. The CDR3 is made up of 12 amino acids. The V and J ends lost 5 bases and 9 bases, in that order; junction bases with no gene match: 6. In germline, CDR1 is GTSNPN, CDR2 SVGIG (reference sequence). In DNA form, the CDR3 reads TGTGCCTGGGGGACAGGCGGAGGGCCCCAGCATTTT. Translation gives CAWGTGGGPQHF.

This chain links TRBV19 with TRBJ1-2; 9 bases match TRBD1. Germline V gene lookup returns CDR1 LNHDA and CDR2 SQIVND (reference sequence). This CDR3 has 12 residues. Trimming cost V 9 bases and J 8 bases; bases outside gene matches: 7. CDR3 region: CASMDRGWGYTF. CDR3 sequence (DNA): TGTGCCAGCATGGACAGGGGATGGGGCTACACCTTC.

V gene TRBV11-2 combines with J gene TRBJ1-1, with D uncertain. V lost 0 bases, J lost 6 bases, and 5 bases lay in between. CDR1 and CDR2 from the germline V gene are SGHAT and FQNNGV. This CDR3 contains 12 residues. The CDR3 here is CASSLDPSEAFF. The CDR3 DNA follows: TGTGCCAGCAGCTTAGATCCCTCTGAAGCTTTCTTT.

Here the CDR3 reads CATSRTAEGNQPQHF. CDR3 nucleotides: TGTGCCACCTCCCGGACAGCTGAGGGGAATCAGCCCCAGCATTTT. The V and J genes are TRBV27 and TRBJ1-5; weak D call: TRBD1 (6 bases). CDR1 is MNHEY, CDR2 SMNVEV, per germline (reference sequence). The V and J ends lost 10 bases and 4 bases respectively, with 20 bases between them. This CDR3 is 15 amino acids long.

The V call is TRBV6-5, the J call TRBJ2-7; 7 positions match TRBD2. CDR1 MNHEY and CDR2 SVGAGI come from the germline V gene. There are 11 residues in the CDR3. V gave up 5 bases and J gave up 6 bases; unmatched junction bases: 1. CDR3 bases: TGTGCCAGCAGTCCGGGGGGCGAGCAGTACTTC. This gives the protein CASSPGGEQYF.

This clone occurred a few times. At one of its ends the junction is not consistent with the germline gene, which may arise from a read error. J is TRBJ2-7 and V is TRBV28; TRBD2 matches at 8 bases. This CDR3 region has 15 residues. Germline V lookup: CDR1 MDHEN, CDR2 SYDVKM. The CDR3 sequence is CASSLLEGGGGRPFF. The CDR3 bases are TGTGCCAGCAGTTTATTAGAGGGTGGTGGCGGGAGGCCCTTCTTC. The full variable domain, rest sourced from reference TRBV28 and TRBJ2-7, is DVKVTQSSRYLVKRTGEKVFLECVQDMDHENMFWYRQDPGLGLRLIYFSYDVKMKEKGDIPEGYSVSREKKERFSLILESASTNQTSMYLCASSLLEGGGGRPFFGPGTRLTVT.

The J gene is TRBJ2-5, the V gene TRBV25-1, with D uncertain. Germline assignment: CDR1 MGHDK and CDR2 SYGVNS. The V end was cut by 1 base, the J end by 7 bases, with 4 bases between. The CDR3 is 11 amino acids. Here the CDR3 reads CASSESGTQYF. Written as DNA, the CDR3 is TGTGCCAGCAGTGAATCAGGGACCCAGTACTTC.

V usage is TRBV10-3 and J usage is TRBJ2-1; D is perhaps TRBD1 (6 bases). Trimming took 3 bases from V and 5 from J, leaving 14 bases between them. The CDR3 sequence is 15 residues long. The germline V gene encodes CDR1 ENHRY and CDR2 SYGVKD. In DNA, the CDR3 is TGTGCCATCAGTGACTTGTCAGGGGACAACAATGAGCAGTTCTTC. Translated: CAISDLSGDNNEQFF.

The chain combines TRBV6-5 with TRBJ1-3, with 7 bases aligning to TRBD2. TRBJ2-2 explains the end of the DNA better; the J call may be wrong. The V gene's germline CDR1 is MNHEY and CDR2 SVGAGI. This CDR3 is built from 15 residues. This CDR3 is CASNPGGRATGELFF. Here the CDR3 DNA reads TGTGCCAGCAATCCCGGAGGGAGGGCCACCGGGGAGCTGTTTTTT.

The chain uses TRBV5-6 and TRBJ2-3; 11 bases align to TRBD2. Trimming removed 1 base from V and 2 bases from J; junction bases left unmatched: 9. The germline CDR1 and CDR2 sequences are SGHDT and YYEEEE. This CDR3 spans 18 amino acids. CDR3 in DNA: TGTGCCAGCAGCTTGTGGGGGAGACTAGCGGGGTTCACAGATACGCAGTATTTT. It specifies CASSLWGRLAGFTDTQYF.

The chain has TRBV6-5 and TRBJ2-7; weak D call: TRBD1 (5 bases). The germline V gene encodes CDR1 MNHEY and CDR2 SVGAGI. This CDR3 has 13 amino acids. V was trimmed by 2 bases and J by 1 base, leaving 6 bases between them. The CDR3 here is CASSYQGSYEQYF. The CDR3 nucleotides are TGTGCCAGCAGTTACCAGGGATCCTACGAGCAGTACTTC.

The rearrangement links TRBV5-4 to TRBJ1-1, with 7 bases identical to TRBD1. The CDR3 covers 15 residues. V trimming: 0 bases; J trimming: 10 bases; junction bases outside the gene matches: 12. Germline CDR1 SGHNT, CDR2 YYREEE (reference sequence). DNA of the CDR3: TGTGCCAGCAGCTTGGGACAGGGCAACCAAGATCGAGCTTTCTTT. Translated, it gives CASSLGQGNQDRAFF.

This clone was counted once. V usage is TRBV7-9 and J usage is TRBJ2-7; D is unresolved. From germline, CDR1 is SEHNR and CDR2 FQNEAQ (reference sequence). The CDR3 sequence is 14 residues long. The ends were cut back, 8 bases at V and 6 bases at J, with 20 bases in the middle. DNA for the CDR3: TGTGCCAGCTCTGTGACCGATCGAGCAGGCGAGCAGTACTTC. This encodes CASSVTDRAGEQYF.

J is TRBJ1-1 and V is TRBV29-1, with a possible D match to TRBD1 (5 bases). Germline V CDR1 and CDR2: SQVTM, ANQGSEA. V lost 5 bases, J lost 11 bases, and 15 bases lay in between. The CDR3 has 11 amino acids. CDR3 DNA sequence: TGCAGCGTTCGGAGGGGAGTGATGGCTTTCTTT. Protein: CSVRRGVMAFF.

The rearrangement joins TRBV6-5 to TRBJ1-2; no firm D call. The CDR3 length is 15 residues. V dropped 0 bases and J dropped 0 bases, with 8 bases sitting between them. CDR1 and CDR2 (germline): MNHEY, SVGAGI. The CDR3 DNA reads TGTGCCAGCAGTTACTCGGAGGTTCCTAACTATGGCTACACCTTC. Translating gives CASSYSEVPNYGYTF.